This T cell receptor beta chain came from a study of Ad26.COV2.S vaccination and SARS-CoV-2 variants. Notes on the study in general: After vaccination, reports described spike-specific CD8+ and CD4+ T cell responses as showing substantial breadth.

Sequenced by immunoSEQ multiplex PCR; TCRdb stores in-frame clones only, minus some. The sample holds 300,000 to 350,000 clones; around nine tenths are singletons and the top ten take about 10%. As to treatment: some 20 received Ad26.COV2.S at low or high dose, single or two shots; 5 received placebo; per-sample allocation not given. All samples were drawn on day 63, counting from the first vaccine or placebo injection. This clone came up once. Its specificity is not known. Trimming removed 3 bases from V and 2 bases from J; junction bases left unmatched: 5. The V gene's germline CDR1 is SGHNT and CDR2 YYREEE (reference sequence). The length of the CDR3 is 16 residues.

The TCR originated in a person between 18 and 60 years old who received the Ad26.COV2.S COVID-19 vaccine or a placebo. The material was peripheral blood, obtained in a trial of Ad26.COV2.S vaccine versus placebo. The gene calls are TRBV5-4 and TRBJ2-1, with 10 bases identical to TRBD2. The CDR3 protein is CASSSKAGGTYNEQFF. The CDR3 nucleotides are TGTGCCAGCAGCTCCAAAGCGGGGGGGACCTACAATGAGCAGTTCTTC.